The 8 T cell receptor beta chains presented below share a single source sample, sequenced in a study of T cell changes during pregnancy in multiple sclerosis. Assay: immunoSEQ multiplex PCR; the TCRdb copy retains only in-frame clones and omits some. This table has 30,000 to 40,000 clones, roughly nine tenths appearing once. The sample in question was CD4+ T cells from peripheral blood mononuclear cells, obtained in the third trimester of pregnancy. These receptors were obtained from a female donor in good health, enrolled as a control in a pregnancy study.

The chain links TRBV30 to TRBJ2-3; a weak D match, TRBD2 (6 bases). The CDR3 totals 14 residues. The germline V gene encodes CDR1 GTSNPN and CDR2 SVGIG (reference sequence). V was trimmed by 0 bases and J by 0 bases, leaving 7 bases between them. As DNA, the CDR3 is TGTGCCTGGAGTGTAGGGACTAGCACAGATACGCAGTATTTT. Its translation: CAWSVGTSTDTQYF.

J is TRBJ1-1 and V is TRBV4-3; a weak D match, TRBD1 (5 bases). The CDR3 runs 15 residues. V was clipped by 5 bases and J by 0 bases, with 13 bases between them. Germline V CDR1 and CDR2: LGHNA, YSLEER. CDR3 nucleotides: TGCGCCAGCAGCGACAGCCTCTACATGAACACTGAAGCTTTCTTT. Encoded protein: CASSDSLYMNTEAFF.

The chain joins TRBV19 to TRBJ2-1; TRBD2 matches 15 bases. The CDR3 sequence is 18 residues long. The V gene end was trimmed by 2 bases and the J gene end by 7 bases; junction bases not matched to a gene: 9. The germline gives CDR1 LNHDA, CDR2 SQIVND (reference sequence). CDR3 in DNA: TGTGCCAGTAGTATACTCGGGACTAGCGGGGGGAAGGGTAATGAGCAGTTCTTC. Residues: CASSILGTSGGKGNEQFF.

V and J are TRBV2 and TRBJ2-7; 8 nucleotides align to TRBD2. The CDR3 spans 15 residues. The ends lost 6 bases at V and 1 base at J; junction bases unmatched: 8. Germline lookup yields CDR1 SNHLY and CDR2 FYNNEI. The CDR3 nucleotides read TGTGCCAGCAGGCGGGGGGCAGGGGCATCCTACGAGCAGTACTTC. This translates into CASRRGAGASYEQYF.

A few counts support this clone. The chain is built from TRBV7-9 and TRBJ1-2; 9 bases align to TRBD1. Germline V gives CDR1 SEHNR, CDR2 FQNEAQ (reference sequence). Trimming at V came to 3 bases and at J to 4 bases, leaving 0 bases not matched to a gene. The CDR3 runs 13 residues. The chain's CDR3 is CASSLGQGYGYTF. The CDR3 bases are TGTGCCAGCAGCTTGGGACAGGGCTATGGCTACACCTTC.

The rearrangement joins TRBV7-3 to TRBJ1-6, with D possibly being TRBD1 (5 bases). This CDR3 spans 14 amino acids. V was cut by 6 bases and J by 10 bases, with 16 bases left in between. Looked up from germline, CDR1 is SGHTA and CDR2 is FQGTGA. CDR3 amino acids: CASRDPGRDSPLHF. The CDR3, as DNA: TGTGCCAGCAGGGACCCGGGGAGGGACTCACCCCTCCACTTT. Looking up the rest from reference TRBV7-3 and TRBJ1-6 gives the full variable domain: GAGVSQTPSNKVTEKGKYVELRCDPISGHTALYWYRQSLGQGPEFLIYFQGTGAADDSGLPNDRFFAVRPEGSVSTLKIQRTERGDSAVYLCASRDPGRDSPLHFGNGTRLTVT.

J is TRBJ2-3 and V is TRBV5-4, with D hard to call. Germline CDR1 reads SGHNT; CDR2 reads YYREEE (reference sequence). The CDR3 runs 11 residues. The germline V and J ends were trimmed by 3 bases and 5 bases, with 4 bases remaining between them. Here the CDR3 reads CASSSRDTQYF. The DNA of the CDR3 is TGTGCCAGCAGCTCCCGAGATACGCAGTATTTT.

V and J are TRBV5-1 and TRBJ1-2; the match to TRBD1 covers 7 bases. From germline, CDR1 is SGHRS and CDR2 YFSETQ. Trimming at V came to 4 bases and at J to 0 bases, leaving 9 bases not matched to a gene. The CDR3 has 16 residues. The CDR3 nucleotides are TGCGCCAGCAGCAACACGAACAGGGGAACTAACTATGGCTACACCTTC. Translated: CASSNTNRGTNYGYTF. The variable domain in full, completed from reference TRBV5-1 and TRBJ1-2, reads KAGVTQTPRYLIKTRGQQVTLSCSPISGHRSVSWYQQTPGQGLQFLFEYFSETQRNKGNFPGRFSGRQFSNSRSEMNVSTLELGDSALYLCASSNTNRGTNYGYTFGSGTRLTVV.